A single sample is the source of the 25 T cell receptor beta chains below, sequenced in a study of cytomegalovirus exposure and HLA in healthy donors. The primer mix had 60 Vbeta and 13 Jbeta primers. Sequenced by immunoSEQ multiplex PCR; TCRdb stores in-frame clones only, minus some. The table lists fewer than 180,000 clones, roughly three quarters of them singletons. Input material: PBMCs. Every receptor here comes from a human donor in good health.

The DNA for the CDR3 is TGTGCCACCGCGCTTACGGGCTACGAGCAGTACTTC. Residues: CATALTGYEQYF. The V call is TRBV6-1, the J call TRBJ2-7, with D unclear. The CDR3 covers 12 residues. With 10 bases removed from V and 3 bases from J, the gap between germline ends came to 13 bases. Germline loops: CDR1 MNHNS, CDR2 SASEGT.

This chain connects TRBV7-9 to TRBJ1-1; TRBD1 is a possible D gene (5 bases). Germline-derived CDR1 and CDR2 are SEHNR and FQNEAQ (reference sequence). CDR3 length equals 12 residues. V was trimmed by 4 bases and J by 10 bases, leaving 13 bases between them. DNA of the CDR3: TGTGCCAGCAGCTCCGTGGGGCCGGTAGCTTTCTTT. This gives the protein CASSSVGPVAFF.

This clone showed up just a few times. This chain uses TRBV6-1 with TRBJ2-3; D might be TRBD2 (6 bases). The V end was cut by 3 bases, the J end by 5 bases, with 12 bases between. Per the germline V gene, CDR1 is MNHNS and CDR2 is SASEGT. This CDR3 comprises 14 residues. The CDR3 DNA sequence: TGTGCCAGCAGTGATGGGGACTTTAAAGATACGCAGTATTTT. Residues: CASSDGDFKDTQYF.

The CDR3 nucleotides are TGTGCCAGCAGCGTAGGGACATTCCATGGCTACACCTTC. Its translation is CASSVGTFHGYTF. The genes are TRBV11-2 and TRBJ1-2; D is possibly TRBD1 (6 bases). The CDR3 has 13 amino acids. Trimming left V 5 bases short and J 6 bases short, with 13 bases between. The germline gives CDR1 SGHAT, CDR2 FQNNGV.

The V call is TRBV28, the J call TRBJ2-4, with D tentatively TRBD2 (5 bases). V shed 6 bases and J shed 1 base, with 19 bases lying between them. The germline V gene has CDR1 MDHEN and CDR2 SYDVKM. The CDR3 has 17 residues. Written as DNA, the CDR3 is TGTGCCAGCAGCTCCCTTTTGAAAGCGGCGGCCAAAAACATTCAGTACTTC. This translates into CASSSLLKAAAKNIQYF. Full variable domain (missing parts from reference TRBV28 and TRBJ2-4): DVKVTQSSRYLVKRTGEKVFLECVQDMDHENMFWYRQDPGLGLRLIYFSYDVKMKEKGDIPEGYSVSREKKERFSLILESASTNQTSMYLCASSSLLKAAAKNIQYFGAGTRLSVL.

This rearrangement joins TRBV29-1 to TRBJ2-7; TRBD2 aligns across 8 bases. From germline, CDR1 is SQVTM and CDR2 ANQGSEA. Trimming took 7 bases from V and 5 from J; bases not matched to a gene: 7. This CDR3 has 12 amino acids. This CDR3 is CSGRGLGDEQYF. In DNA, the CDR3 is TGCAGCGGACGGGGACTAGGGGACGAGCAGTACTTC.

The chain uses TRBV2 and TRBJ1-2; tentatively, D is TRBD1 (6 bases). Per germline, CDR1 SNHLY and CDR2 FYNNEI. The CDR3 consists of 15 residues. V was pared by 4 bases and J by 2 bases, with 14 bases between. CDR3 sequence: CASSVRTELNYGYTF. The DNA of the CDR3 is TGTGCCAGCAGTGTCCGGACAGAATTGAACTATGGCTACACCTTC.

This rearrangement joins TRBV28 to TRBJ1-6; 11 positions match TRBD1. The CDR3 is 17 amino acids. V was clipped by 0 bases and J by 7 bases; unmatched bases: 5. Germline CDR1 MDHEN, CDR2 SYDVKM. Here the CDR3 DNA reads TGTGCCAGCAGTTTATGGCTTCGGGACAGGGGGAATTCACCCCTCCACTTT. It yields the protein CASSLWLRDRGNSPLHF.

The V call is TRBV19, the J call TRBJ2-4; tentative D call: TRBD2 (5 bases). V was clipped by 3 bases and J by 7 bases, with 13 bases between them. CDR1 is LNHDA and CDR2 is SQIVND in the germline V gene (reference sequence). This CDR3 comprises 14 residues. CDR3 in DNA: TGTGCCAGTAGTATTTATCTGGGAGAGAACATTCAGTACTTC. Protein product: CASSIYLGENIQYF.

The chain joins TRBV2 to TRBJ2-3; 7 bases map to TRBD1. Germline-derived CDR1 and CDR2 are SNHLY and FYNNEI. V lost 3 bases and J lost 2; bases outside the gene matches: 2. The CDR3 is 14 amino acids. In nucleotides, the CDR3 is TGTGCCAGCAGTGAGGACAGGTACACAGATACGCAGTATTTT. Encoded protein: CASSEDRYTDTQYF. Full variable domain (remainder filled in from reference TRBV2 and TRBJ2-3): EPEVTQTPSHQVTQMGQEVILRCVPISNHLYFYWYRQILGQKVEFLVSFYNNEISEKSEIFDDQFSVERPDGSNFTLKIRSTKLEDSAMYFCASSEDRYTDTQYFGPGTRLTVL.

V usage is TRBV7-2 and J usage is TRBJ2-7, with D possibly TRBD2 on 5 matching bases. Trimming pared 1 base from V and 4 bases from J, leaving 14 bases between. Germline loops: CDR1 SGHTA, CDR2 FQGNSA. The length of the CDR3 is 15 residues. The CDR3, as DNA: TGTGCCAGCAGCTTAGTTCCCGGACTGGTTTACGAGCAGTACTTC. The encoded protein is CASSLVPGLVYEQYF.

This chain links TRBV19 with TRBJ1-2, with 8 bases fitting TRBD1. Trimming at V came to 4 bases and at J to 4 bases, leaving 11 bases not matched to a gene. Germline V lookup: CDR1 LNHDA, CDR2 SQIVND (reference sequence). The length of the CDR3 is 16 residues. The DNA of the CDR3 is TGTGCCAGTAGTAGACCGGGACAGGAAACCTTCTATGGCTACACCTTC. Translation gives CASSRPGQETFYGYTF.

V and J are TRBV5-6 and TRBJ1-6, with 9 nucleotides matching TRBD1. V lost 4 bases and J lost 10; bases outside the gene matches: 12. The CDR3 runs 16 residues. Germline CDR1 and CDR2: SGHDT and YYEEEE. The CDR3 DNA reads TGTGCCAGCAGCGCATCGGGACAGGGAGCCGTCTCACCCCTCCACTTT. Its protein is CASSASGQGAVSPLHF.

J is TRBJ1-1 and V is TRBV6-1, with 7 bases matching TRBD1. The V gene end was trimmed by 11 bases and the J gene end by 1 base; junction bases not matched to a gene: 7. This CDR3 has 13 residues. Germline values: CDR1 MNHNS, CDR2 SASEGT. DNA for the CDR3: TGTGCCGCACGGGGACAGAAGAACACTGAAGCTTTCTTT. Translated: CAARGQKNTEAFF.

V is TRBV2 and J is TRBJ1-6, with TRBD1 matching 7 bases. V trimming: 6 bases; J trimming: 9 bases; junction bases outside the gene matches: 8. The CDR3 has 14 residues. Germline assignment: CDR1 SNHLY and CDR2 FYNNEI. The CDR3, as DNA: TGTGCCAGCAGCCTGACAGGGTTGGTTTCACCCCTCCACTTT. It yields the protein CASSLTGLVSPLHF. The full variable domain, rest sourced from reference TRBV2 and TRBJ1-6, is EPEVTQTPSHQVTQMGQEVILRCVPISNHLYFYWYRQILGQKVEFLVSFYNNEISEKSEIFDDQFSVERPDGSNFTLKIRSTKLEDSAMYFCASSLTGLVSPLHFGNGTRLTVT.

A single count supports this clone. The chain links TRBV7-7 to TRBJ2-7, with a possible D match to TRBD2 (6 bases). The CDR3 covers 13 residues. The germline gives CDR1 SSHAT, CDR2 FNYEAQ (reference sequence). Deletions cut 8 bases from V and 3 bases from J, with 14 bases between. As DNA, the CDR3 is TGTGCCAGCTCGGAGGGAAAAAACTACGAGCAGTACTTC. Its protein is CASSEGKNYEQYF.

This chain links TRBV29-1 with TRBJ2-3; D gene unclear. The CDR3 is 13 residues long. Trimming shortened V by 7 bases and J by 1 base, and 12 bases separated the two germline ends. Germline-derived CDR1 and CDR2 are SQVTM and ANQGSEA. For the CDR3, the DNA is TGCAGCGCTCCCGCGGTGGGCACAGATACGCAGTATTTT. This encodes CSAPAVGTDTQYF.

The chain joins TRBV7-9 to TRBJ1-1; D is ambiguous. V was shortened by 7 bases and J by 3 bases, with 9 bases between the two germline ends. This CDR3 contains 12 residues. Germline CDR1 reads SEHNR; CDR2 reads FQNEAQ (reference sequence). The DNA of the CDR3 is TGTGCCAGCATTGCGGGCGACACTGAAGCTTTCTTT. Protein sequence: CASIAGDTEAFF.

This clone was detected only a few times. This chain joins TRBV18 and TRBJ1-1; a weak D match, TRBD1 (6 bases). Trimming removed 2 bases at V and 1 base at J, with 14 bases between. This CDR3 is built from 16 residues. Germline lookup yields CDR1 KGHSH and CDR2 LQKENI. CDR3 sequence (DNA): TGTGCCAGCTCACCAGTAGGGGGTTGGGGGAACACTGAAGCTTTCTTT. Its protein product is CASSPVGGWGNTEAFF.

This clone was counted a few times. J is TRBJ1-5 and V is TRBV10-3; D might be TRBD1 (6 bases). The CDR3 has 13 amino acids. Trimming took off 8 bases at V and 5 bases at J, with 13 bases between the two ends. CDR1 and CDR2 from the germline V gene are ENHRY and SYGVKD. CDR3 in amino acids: CAISNRDDQPQHF. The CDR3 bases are TGTGCCATCTCTAACAGGGACGATCAGCCCCAGCATTTT.

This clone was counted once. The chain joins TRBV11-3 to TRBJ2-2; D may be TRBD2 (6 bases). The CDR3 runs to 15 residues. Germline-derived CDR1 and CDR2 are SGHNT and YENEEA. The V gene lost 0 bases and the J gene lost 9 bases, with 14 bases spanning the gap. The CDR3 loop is CASSLDGSIGRELFF. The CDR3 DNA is TGTGCCAGCAGCTTAGACGGGAGTATCGGGAGGGAGCTGTTTTTT. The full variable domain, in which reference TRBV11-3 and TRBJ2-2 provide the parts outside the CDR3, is EAGVVQSPRYKIIEKKQPVAFWCNPISGHNTLYWYLQNLGQGPELLIRYENEEAVDDSQLPKDRFSAERLKGVDSTLKIQPAELGDSAVYLCASSLDGSIGRELFFGEGSRLTVL.

CDR3 region: CASSQDWASGEEDLFF. In DNA form, the CDR3 reads TGCGCCAGCAGCCAAGATTGGGCTAGCGGGGAAGAGGATTTGTTTTTT. This rearrangement joins TRBV4-1 to TRBJ2-2; 9 nucleotides match TRBD2. Germline values: CDR1 MGHRA, CDR2 YSYEKL. The CDR3 consists of 16 residues. With 0 bases clipped from V and 15 bases from J, the junction kept 14 bases outside the gene matches.

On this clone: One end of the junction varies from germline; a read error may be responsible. Here the CDR3 DNA reads TGTGCCAGTAGCCCCGGACAGGGAGCCTTCGTAATCTTC. Residues: CASSPGQGAFVIF. The rearrangement uses TRBV19 and TRBJ1-2, with TRBD1 matching 8 bases. The germline gives CDR1 LNHDA, CDR2 SQIVND (reference sequence). This CDR3 is 13 amino acids long.

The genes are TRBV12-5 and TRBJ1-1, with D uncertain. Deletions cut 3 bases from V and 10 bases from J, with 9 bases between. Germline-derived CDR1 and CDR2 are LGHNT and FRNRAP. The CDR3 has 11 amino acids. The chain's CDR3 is CASGFEGLAFF. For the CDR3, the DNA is TGTGCTAGTGGTTTTGAGGGTTTAGCTTTCTTT.

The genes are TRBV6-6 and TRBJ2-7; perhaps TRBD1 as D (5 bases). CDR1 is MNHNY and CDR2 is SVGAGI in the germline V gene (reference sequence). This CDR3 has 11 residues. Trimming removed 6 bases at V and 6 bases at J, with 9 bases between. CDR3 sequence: CASSRQSEQYF. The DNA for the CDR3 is TGTGCCAGCAGCCGACAGAGCGAGCAGTACTTC.